The rows below give T cell receptor beta chains drawn from one sample of a study of T cell responses to AZD1222 COVID-19 vaccine. The repertoire was sequenced with immunoSEQ multiplex PCR; TCRdb's copy has only in-frame clones and lacks some. The sample lists 90,000 to 120,000 clones, roughly 90% occurring once. The source material was peripheral blood, sampled on day 0 of AZD1222 vaccination. The receptors shown here come from an adult in good health. The CDR3 runs from the conserved cysteine through the conserved F or W. A D gene is named only where the DNA matches it firmly. Clone sizes are given selectively: once, few, many, or a class where the clone is expanded.

TRBJ1-4 TRBV6-5 - once TGTGCCAGCAGTTACGGGGGCAGGGGAGATGAAAAACTGTTTTTT CASSYGGRGDEKLFF
TRBJ1-4 TRBV5-1 - once TGCGCCAGCAGCTTGGCCGGGGCAACTAATGAAAAACTGTTTTTT CASSLAGATNEKLFF
TRBJ2-5 TRBV28 TRBD2 - TGTGCCAGCAGTCGGGCGGGAGGCAGAGAGACCCAGTACTTC CASSRAGGRETQYF
TRBJ1-5 TRBV19 - - TGTGCCAGTACCCCCCCTGGGGTGAATCAGCCCCAGCATTTT CASTPPGVNQPQHF
TRBJ2-2 TRBV13 TRBD1 once TGTGCCAGCAGCCCACGGGGACAGGGGGCCTCCGGGGAGCTGTTTTTT CASSPRGQGASGELFF
TRBJ1-1 TRBV7-6 - - TGTGCCAGCAGCCTACAGGGTTTCACTGAAGCTTTCTTT CASSLQGFTEAFF
TRBJ2-6 TRBV23-1 - - TGCGCCAGCAGTCAATCGGGCGGAGGACGCTCTGGGGCCAACGTCCTGACTTTC CASSQSGGGRSGANVLTF
TRBJ1-2 TRBV9 - - TGTGCCAGCAGCGTAGGGGATCTCTATGGCTACACCTTC CASSVGDLYGYTF
TRBJ1-6 TRBV30 - - TGTGCCTGGATGAGTGAAACAGGGTTAATGGGGACGTCACCCCTCCACTTT CAWMSETGLMGTSPLHF
TRBJ1-2 TRBV7-3 - - TGTGCCAGCAGCTTAACACGAGGGGAATTCGGTGGCTACACCTTC CASSLTRGEFGGYTF
TRBJ1-6 TRBV2 - few TGTGCCAGCAGTGACTTCGGCCGAGATAATTCACCCCTCCACTTT CASSDFGRDNSPLHF
TRBJ1-6 TRBV27 - - TGTGCCAGCAGCCCTACCTCGGGGCGTGCTAATTCACCCCTCCACTTT CASSPTSGRANSPLHF
TRBJ1-5 TRBV7-2 - - TGTGCCAGCAGCCCCCAGGGTGGGTTGTCTCAGCCCCAGCATTTT CASSPQGGLSQPQHF
TRBJ1-5 TRBV5-6 - - TGTGCCAGCAGTTTAATCCGGGACACTAGCAATCAGCCCCAGCATTTT CASSLIRDTSNQPQHF